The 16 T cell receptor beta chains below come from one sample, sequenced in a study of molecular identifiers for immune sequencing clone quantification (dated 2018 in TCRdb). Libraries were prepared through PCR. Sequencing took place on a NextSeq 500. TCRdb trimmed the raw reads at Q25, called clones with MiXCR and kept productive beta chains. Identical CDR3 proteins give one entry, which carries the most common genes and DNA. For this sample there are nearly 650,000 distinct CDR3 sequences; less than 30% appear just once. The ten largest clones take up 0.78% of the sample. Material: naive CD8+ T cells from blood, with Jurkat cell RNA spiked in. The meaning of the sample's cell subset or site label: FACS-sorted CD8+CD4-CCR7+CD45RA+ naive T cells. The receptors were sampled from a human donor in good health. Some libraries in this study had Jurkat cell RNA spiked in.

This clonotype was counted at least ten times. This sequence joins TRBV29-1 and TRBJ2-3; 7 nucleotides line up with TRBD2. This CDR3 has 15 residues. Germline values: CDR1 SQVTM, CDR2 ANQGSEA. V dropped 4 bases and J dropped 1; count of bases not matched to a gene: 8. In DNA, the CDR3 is TGCAGCGTTGTTTTTCTGAGCGGGGGCACAGATACGCAGTATTTT. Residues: CSVVFLSGGTDTQYF.

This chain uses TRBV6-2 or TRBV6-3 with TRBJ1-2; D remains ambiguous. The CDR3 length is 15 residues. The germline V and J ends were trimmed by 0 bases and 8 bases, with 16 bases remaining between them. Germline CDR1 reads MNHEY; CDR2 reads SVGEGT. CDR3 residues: CASSYSSPMQDGYTF. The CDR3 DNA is TGTGCCAGCAGTTACTCATCCCCAATGCAGGACGGCTACACCTTC.

The DNA of the CDR3 is TGTGCCAGCAGCCCCCTGGACAGGTTGGTGGAGACCCAGTACTTC. It is translated as CASSPLDRLVETQYF. The chain recombines TRBV6-5 with TRBJ2-5; 7 positions agree with TRBD1. The V gene end was trimmed by 6 bases and the J gene end by 5 bases; junction bases not matched to a gene: 12. CDR1 and CDR2 (germline): MNHEY, SVGAGI. CDR3 size: 15 residues.

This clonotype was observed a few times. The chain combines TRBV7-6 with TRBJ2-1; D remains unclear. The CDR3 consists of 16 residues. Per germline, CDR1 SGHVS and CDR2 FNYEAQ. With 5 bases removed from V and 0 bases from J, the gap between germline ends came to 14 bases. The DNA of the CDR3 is TGTGCCAGCAGCGACACCCTAGGGTCCTCCTACAATGAGCAGTTCTTC. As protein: CASSDTLGSSYNEQFF.

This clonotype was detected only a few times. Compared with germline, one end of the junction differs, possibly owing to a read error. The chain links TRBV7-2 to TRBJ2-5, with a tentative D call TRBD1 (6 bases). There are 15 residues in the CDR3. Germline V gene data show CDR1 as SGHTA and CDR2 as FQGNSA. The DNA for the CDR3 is TGTGCCAGCAGCCCAACGACAGGCATCCAAGAGCCCCAGTACTTC. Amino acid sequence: CASSPTTGIQEPQYF.

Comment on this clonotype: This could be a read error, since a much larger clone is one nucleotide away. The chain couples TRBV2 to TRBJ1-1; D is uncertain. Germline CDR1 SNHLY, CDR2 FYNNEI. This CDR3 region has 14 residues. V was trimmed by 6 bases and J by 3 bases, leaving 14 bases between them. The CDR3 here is CASRAQVFDTEAFF. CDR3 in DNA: TGTGCCAGCAGGGCACAAGTTTTTGACACTGAAGCTTTCTTT. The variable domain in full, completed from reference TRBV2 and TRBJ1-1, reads EPEVTQTPSHQVTQMGQEVILRCVPISNHLYFYWYRQILGQKVEFLVSFYNNEISEKSEIFDDQFSVERPDGSNFTLKIRSTKLEDSAMYFCASRAQVFDTEAFFGQGTRLTVV.

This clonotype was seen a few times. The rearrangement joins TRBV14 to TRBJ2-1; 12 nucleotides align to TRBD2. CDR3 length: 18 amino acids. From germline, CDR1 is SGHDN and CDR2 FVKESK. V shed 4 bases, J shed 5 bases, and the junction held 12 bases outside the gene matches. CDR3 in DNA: TGTGCCAGCAGCCGACTAGCGGGAGTCCCCTTCCTCCACAATGAGCAGTTCTTC. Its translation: CASSRLAGVPFLHNEQFF.

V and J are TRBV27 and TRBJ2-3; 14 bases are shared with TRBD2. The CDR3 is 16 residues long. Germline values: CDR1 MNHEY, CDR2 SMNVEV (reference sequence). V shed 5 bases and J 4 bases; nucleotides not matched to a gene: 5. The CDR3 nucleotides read TGTGCCAGCAGTCTCCCGGGACTAGCGGGAGCAGATACGCAGTATTTT. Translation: CASSLPGLAGADTQYF.

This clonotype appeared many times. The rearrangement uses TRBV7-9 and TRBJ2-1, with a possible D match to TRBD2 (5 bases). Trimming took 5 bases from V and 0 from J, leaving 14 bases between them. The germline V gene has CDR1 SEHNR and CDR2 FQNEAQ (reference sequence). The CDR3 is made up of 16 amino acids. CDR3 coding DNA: TGTGCCAGCAGCCCGACCAGCGGCCCCTCCTACAATGAGCAGTTCTTC. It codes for CASSPTSGPSYNEQFF. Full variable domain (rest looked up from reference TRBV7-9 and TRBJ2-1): DTGVSQNPRHKITKRGQNVTFRCDPISEHNRLYWYRQTLGQGPEFLTYFQNEAQLEKSRLLSDRFSAERPKGSFSTLEIQRTEQGDSAMYLCASSPTSGPSYNEQFFGPGTRLTVL.

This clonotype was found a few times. CDR3 nucleotides: TGTGCCAGCAGCCTCTCGGGGCTCACCGGGGAGCTGTTTTTT. Its translation: CASSLSGLTGELFF. The chain joins TRBV28 to TRBJ2-2; the D gene could be TRBD1 or TRBD2 (5 bases each). Germline-derived CDR1 and CDR2 are MDHEN and SYDVKM. This CDR3 is built from 14 residues. V shed 6 bases and J shed 4 bases, with 12 bases lying between them.

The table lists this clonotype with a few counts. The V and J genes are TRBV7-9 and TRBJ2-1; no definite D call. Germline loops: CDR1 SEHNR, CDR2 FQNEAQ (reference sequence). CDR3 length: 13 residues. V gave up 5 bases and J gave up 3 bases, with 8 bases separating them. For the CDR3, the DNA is TGTGCCAGCAGCCCACGAAACTACAATGAGCAGTTCTTC. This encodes CASSPRNYNEQFF.

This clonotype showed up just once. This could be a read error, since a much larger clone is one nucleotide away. The CDR3 here is CARSLWGQSRSGANVLTF. CDR3 coding DNA: TGTGCCAGGAGTTTATGGGGGCAATCTAGGTCTGGGGCCAACGTCCTGACTTTC. The chain carries TRBV27 and TRBJ2-6; tentatively, D is TRBD1 (6 bases). Germline loops: CDR1 MNHEY, CDR2 SMNVEV (reference sequence). The CDR3 has 18 amino acids. The entire variable domain, with the rest obtained from reference TRBV27 and TRBJ2-6, is as follows: EAQVTQNPRYLITVTGKKLTVTCSQNMNHEYMSWYRQDPGLGLRQIYYSMNVEVTDKGDVPEGYKVSRKEKRNFPLILESPSPNQTSLYFCARSLWGQSRSGANVLTFGAGSRLTVL.

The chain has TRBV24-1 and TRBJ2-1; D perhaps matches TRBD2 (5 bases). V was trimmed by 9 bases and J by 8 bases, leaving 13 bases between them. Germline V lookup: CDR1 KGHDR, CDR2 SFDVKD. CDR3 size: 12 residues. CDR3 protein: CATASRGHEQFF. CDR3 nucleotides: TGTGCCACCGCCTCTCGGGGTCATGAGCAGTTCTTC.

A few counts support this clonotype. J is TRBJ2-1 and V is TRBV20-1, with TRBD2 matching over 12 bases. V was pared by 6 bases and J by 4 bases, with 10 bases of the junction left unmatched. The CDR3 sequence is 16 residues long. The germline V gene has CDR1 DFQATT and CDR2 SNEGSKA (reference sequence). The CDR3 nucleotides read TGCAGTGCACCGACGAGAGGACTAGCGGGATACAATGAGCAGTTCTTC. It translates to CSAPTRGLAGYNEQFF.

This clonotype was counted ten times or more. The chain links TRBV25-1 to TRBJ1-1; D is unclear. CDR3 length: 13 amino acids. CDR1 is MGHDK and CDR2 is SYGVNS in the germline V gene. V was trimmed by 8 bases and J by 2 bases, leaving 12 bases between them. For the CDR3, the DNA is TGTGCCAGCCGTCTCTGGGAAAACACTGAAGCTTTCTTT. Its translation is CASRLWENTEAFF. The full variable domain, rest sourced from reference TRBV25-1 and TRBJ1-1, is EADIYQTPRYLVIGTGKKITLECSQTMGHDKMYWYQQDPGMELHLIHYSYGVNSTEKGDLSSESTVSRIRTEHFPLTLESARPSHTSQYLCASRLWENTEAFFGQGTRLTVV.

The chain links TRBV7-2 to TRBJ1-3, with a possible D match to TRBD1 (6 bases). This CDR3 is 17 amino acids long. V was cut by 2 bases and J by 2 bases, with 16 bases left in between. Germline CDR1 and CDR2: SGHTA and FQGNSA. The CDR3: CASSLSRGHGAGNTIYF. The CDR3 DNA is TGTGCCAGCAGCTTATCAAGGGGACACGGGGCTGGAAACACCATATATTTT.